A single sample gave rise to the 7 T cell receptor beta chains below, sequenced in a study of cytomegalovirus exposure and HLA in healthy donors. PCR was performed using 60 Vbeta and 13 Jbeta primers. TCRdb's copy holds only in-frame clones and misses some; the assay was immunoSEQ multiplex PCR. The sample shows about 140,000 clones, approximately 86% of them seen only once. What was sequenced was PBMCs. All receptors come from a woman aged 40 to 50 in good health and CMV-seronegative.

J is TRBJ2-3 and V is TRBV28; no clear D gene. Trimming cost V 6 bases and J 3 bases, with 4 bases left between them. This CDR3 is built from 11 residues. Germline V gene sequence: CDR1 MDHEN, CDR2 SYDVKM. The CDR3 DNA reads TGTGCCAGCAGCCCAACAGATACGCAGTATTTT. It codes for CASSPTDTQYF.

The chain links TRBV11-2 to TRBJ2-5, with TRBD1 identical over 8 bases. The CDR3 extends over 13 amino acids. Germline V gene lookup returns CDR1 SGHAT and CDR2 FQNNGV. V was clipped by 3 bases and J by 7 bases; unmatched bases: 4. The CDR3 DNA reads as TGTGCCAGCAGCTTGACAGGGGCAGGGACCCAGTACTTC. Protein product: CASSLTGAGTQYF.

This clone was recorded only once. The CDR3 here is CASTWGRAGEQYF. The CDR3 nucleotides read TGTGCCAGCACCTGGGGGAGGGCGGGCGAGCAGTACTTC. This rearrangement joins TRBV6-5 to TRBJ2-7; TRBD2 aligns across 7 bases. CDR3 length equals 13 residues. Trimming removed 7 bases from V and 6 bases from J; junction bases left unmatched: 9. Germline lookup yields CDR1 MNHEY and CDR2 SVGAGI.

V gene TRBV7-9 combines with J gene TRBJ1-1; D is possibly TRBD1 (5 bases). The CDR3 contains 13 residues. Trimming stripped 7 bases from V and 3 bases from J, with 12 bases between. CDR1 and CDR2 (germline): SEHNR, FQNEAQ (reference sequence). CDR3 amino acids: CASNRFGDTEAFF. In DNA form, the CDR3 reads TGTGCCAGCAACAGGTTTGGGGACACTGAAGCTTTCTTT.

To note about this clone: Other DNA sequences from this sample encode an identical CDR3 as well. The CDR3 protein is CASSLIPTSGSDEQFF. The DNA of the CDR3 is TGTGCCAGCAGTTTAATCCCCACTAGCGGGAGCGATGAGCAGTTCTTC. The chain combines TRBV28 with TRBJ2-1; 11 bases match TRBD2. After removal of 2 bases from V and 8 bases from J, the junction contained 8 bases not matched to a gene. Germline-derived CDR1 and CDR2 are MDHEN and SYDVKM. The CDR3 totals 16 residues.

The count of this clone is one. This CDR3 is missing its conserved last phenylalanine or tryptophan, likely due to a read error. For the CDR3, the DNA is TGTGCCAGTAGTACCCAGACAGGATTCTCTGGAAACACCATATATTCT. Encoded protein: CASSTQTGFSGNTIYS. The gene calls are TRBV19 and TRBJ1-3; D perhaps matches TRBD1 (6 bases). Germline-derived CDR1 and CDR2 are LNHDA and SQIVND (reference sequence). The V gene lost 4 bases and the J gene lost 0 bases, with 13 bases spanning the gap. CDR3 length equals 16 residues.

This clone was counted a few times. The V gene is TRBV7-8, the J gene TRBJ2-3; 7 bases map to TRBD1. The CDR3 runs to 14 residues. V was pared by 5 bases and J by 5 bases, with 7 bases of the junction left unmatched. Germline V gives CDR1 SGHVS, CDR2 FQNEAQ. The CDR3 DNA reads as TGTGCCAGCAGCGCGAACCAGGGGGTAGATACGCAGTATTTT. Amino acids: CASSANQGVDTQYF. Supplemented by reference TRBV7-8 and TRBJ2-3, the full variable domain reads GAGVSQSPRYKVAKRGQDVALRCDPISGHVSLFWYQQALGQGPEFLTYFQNEAQLDKSGLPSDRFFAERPEGSVSTLKIQRTQQEDSAVYLCASSANQGVDTQYFGPGTRLTVL.